This T cell receptor (beta chain) was retrieved from a study of blood T cell repertoires in COVID-19. Turning to the study itself: The study drew acute and convalescent COVID-19 samples from the United States, Italy and Spain. T cells, B-cell-depleted T cells, or PBMCs provided the cDNA or gDNA that served as material.

Germline CDR1 is MDHEN and CDR2 is SYDVKM. The CDR3 loop spans 16 amino acids. V lost 4 bases and J lost 0, with 13 bases in between. Original handling: Reference gene primer amplification yielded estimated nucleated cell counts. TCRdb's table, derived via immunoSEQ multiplex PCR, lists solely in-frame clones and lacks some. Clonal size and the V and J genes are those of that table, whereas D and trimming came from the DNA. The sample lists approximately 100,000 clones; less than 90% were seen once. This chain joins TRBV28 and TRBJ1-3; D gene unclear. Input material: peripheral blood. This receptor was identified in a woman between 55 and 75 years old with acute or convalescent COVID-19. The CDR3 protein is CASSSLRRSSGNTIYF. The CDR3 DNA follows: TGTGCCAGCAGTTCCCTGCGGAGGAGCTCTGGAAACACCATATATTTT.